These 32 T cell receptor beta chains share one sample of origin, sequenced in a study of patients and donors after allogeneic stem cell transplantation. TCRdb passed the RT-PCR reads through MiXCR, listing each CDR3 protein once. The sample lists roughly 880,000 distinct CDR3 sequences, under 20% occurring once. The specimen sequenced was blood, either unsorted or a sorted T cell fraction (not recorded which). The receptor source for this set is a human donor who was either an allogeneic HSCT recipient or a stem cell or donor lymphocyte infusion donor (not recorded which). It is not recorded whose cells these are; they may come from a transplant donor.

Only a few counts were recorded for this clonotype. V is TRBV29-1 and J is TRBJ2-7; 8 bases are a match to TRBD1. The length of the CDR3 is 14 residues. J lost 4 bases, V lost 6 bases, and 11 bases had no gene match. Germline loops: CDR1 SQVTM, CDR2 ANQGSEA. CDR3 residues: CSVAPGTGIYEQYF. DNA of the CDR3: TGCAGCGTGGCCCCGGGGACAGGAATTTACGAGCAGTACTTC.

The chain carries TRBV9 and TRBJ2-3; 11 nucleotides match TRBD2. V trimming: 3 bases; J trimming: 2 bases; junction bases outside the gene matches: 5. Germline values: CDR1 SGDLS, CDR2 YYNGEE. The CDR3 extends over 16 amino acids. CDR3 sequence: CASSAGTSGLTDTQYF. DNA for the CDR3: TGTGCCAGCAGCGCCGGGACTAGCGGCCTCACAGATACGCAGTATTTT.

The sample holds a few counts of this clonotype. This chain links TRBV7-2 with TRBJ1-2; D not certain. In germline, CDR1 is SGHTA, CDR2 FQGNSA. The CDR3 is 14 residues long. The V end was cut by 0 bases, the J end by 3 bases, with 8 bases between. DNA for the CDR3: TGTGCCAGCAGCTTAGCGCCGGGGTACTATGGCTACACCTTC. Translating gives CASSLAPGYYGYTF. The variable domain in full, completed from reference TRBV7-2 and TRBJ1-2, reads GAGVSQSPSNKVTEKGKDVELRCDPISGHTALYWYRQSLGQGLEFLIYFQGNSAPDKSGLPSDRFSAERTGGSVSTLTIQRTQQEDSAVYLCASSLAPGYYGYTFGSGTRLTVV.

This sequence joins TRBV27 and TRBJ2-7; 7 positions match TRBD2. V shed 4 bases and J 2 bases; nucleotides not matched to a gene: 11. CDR3 length: 16 amino acids. Germline V gene data show CDR1 as MNHEY and CDR2 as SMNVEV (reference sequence). This CDR3 is CASSSPKREPTYEQYF. DNA of the CDR3: TGTGCCAGCAGTTCACCCAAGCGGGAACCCACCTACGAGCAGTACTTC.

The chain carries TRBV2 and TRBJ2-2; weak D call: TRBD2 (5 bases). The CDR3 runs 15 residues. Deletions cut 4 bases from V and 6 bases from J, with 15 bases between. Germline V lookup: CDR1 SNHLY, CDR2 FYNNEI. CDR3: CASSGEQRLPGELFF. The CDR3 coding sequence is TGTGCCAGCAGTGGGGAACAGCGACTACCCGGGGAGCTGTTTTTT. The full variable domain, in which reference TRBV2 and TRBJ2-2 provide the parts outside the CDR3, is EPEVTQTPSHQVTQMGQEVILRCVPISNHLYFYWYRQILGQKVEFLVSFYNNEISEKSEIFDDQFSVERPDGSNFTLKIRSTKLEDSAMYFCASSGEQRLPGELFFGEGSRLTVL.

CDR3 in amino acids: CASSDPWPGEGYTF. CDR3 nucleotides: TGTGCCAGCAGCGACCCTTGGCCCGGGGAGGGCTACACCTTC. This chain links TRBV6-1 with TRBJ1-2; D uncertain. CDR1 and CDR2 from the germline V gene are MNHNS and SASEGT. The CDR3 spans 14 residues. Trimming left V 6 bases short and J 8 bases short, with 19 bases between.

This clonotype was observed many times. One end of the junction fails to match germline, which may point to a read error. In DNA form, the CDR3 reads TGTGCCAGCAGCTTAGAAGGTAGCACAGATACGCAGTATTTT. It translates to CASSLEGSTDTQYF. This chain joins TRBV5-1 and TRBJ2-3, with no clear D. This CDR3 is built from 14 residues. The V gene's germline CDR1 is SGHRS and CDR2 YFSETQ.

The chain is built from TRBV7-9 and TRBJ2-1; D is possibly TRBD1 or TRBD2 (7 bases each). With 6 bases removed from V and 7 bases from J, the gap between germline ends came to 19 bases. Germline CDR1 SEHNR, CDR2 FQNEAQ (reference sequence). This CDR3 contains 15 residues. The CDR3 bases are TGTGCCAGCAGAGTAGGAGCAGGGGGGGGAAATGAGCAGTTCTTC. Translation gives CASRVGAGGGNEQFF.

The table lists this clonotype with a few counts. This chain joins TRBV5-1 and TRBJ2-1; D remains unclear. Trimming took off 0 bases at V and 0 bases at J, with 22 bases between the two ends. The CDR3 consists of 20 residues. CDR1 and CDR2 (germline): SGHRS, YFSETQ. The CDR3 bases are TGCGCCAGCAGCTTGGCCCCAAAGCCTTCCGTCTCTAGCTCCTACAATGAGCAGTTCTTC. As protein: CASSLAPKPSVSSSYNEQFF.

The chain has TRBV12-3 or TRBV12-4 and TRBJ2-4; D is perhaps TRBD2 (5 bases). Trimming pared 3 bases from V and 8 bases from J, leaving 11 bases between. This CDR3 comprises 13 residues. CDR3 residues: CASSLGPADIQYF. CDR3 DNA sequence: TGTGCCAGCAGTTTGGGCCCAGCGGACATTCAGTACTTC.

This clonotype was recorded at least ten times. This chain connects TRBV5-1 to TRBJ1-6, with D hard to call. This CDR3 is built from 14 residues. Germline-derived CDR1 and CDR2 are SGHRS and YFSETQ. V was clipped by 4 bases and J by 6 bases, with 11 bases between them. In DNA form, the CDR3 reads TGCGCCAGCAGCCTCGGGTCCAGTAATTCACCCCTCCACTTT. This gives the protein CASSLGSSNSPLHF.

This clonotype was seen more than once but under ten times. The gene calls are TRBV9 and TRBJ2-1; D uncertain. CDR1 is SGDLS and CDR2 is YYNGEE in the germline V gene. Trimming took 0 bases from V and 4 from J, leaving 20 bases between them. The CDR3 sequence is 18 residues long. The CDR3 sequence is CASSVEVSALGYYNEQFF. The CDR3 DNA sequence: TGTGCCAGCAGCGTAGAGGTCTCAGCACTCGGCTATTACAATGAGCAGTTCTTC.

This clonotype has more than one count but fewer than ten. The rearrangement joins TRBV3-1 to TRBJ2-1, with 7 bases that match TRBD2. There are 15 residues in the CDR3. The J segment lost 8 bases and the V segment lost 4 bases, leaving 11 bases of the junction unmatched. Germline assignment: CDR1 LGHDT and CDR2 YNNKEL (reference sequence). Written as DNA, the CDR3 is TGTGCCAGCAGCCCGAGGGAGGGCTCTGGCCATGAGCAGTTCTTC. Amino acid sequence: CASSPREGSGHEQFF.

This chain connects TRBV24-1 to TRBJ2-1; 7 nucleotides line up with TRBD2. Trimming removed 4 bases from V and 0 bases from J; junction bases left unmatched: 8. The length of the CDR3 is 17 residues. CDR1 is KGHDR, CDR2 SFDVKD, per germline. DNA for the CDR3: TGTGCCACCAGTGACGCTACTAGCGCAAGCTCCTACAATGAGCAGTTCTTC. Translated: CATSDATSASSYNEQFF.

The rearrangement uses TRBV6-5 and TRBJ2-2; weak D call: TRBD2 (7 bases). The CDR3 has 17 residues. CDR1 and CDR2 from the germline V gene are MNHEY and SVGAGI. Trimming left V 2 bases short and J 7 bases short, with 20 bases between. CDR3 DNA: TGTGCCAGCAGTTACCTAATGGGGGGGGGCCGAAGCGGGGAGCTGTTTTTT. This translates into CASSYLMGGGRSGELFF.

This chain joins TRBV11-2 and TRBJ1-2; D unresolved. The CDR3 covers 15 residues. V shed 5 bases and J shed 5 bases, with 18 bases lying between them. The V gene's germline CDR1 is SGHAT and CDR2 FQNNGV. The CDR3: CASSDEKGPRYGYTF. The CDR3 coding sequence is TGTGCCAGCAGCGATGAGAAAGGGCCACGTTATGGCTACACCTTC.

The V gene is TRBV5-6, the J gene TRBJ1-1; D unclear. The V gene lost 4 bases and the J gene lost 4 bases, with 17 bases spanning the gap. CDR3 size: 15 residues. Germline V lookup: CDR1 SGHDT, CDR2 YYEEEE. The CDR3 here is CASSPLGEGGTEAFF. The CDR3 nucleotides read TGTGCCAGCAGCCCTCTGGGCGAGGGCGGCACTGAAGCTTTCTTT.

This clonotype occurred a few times. This chain links TRBV7-3 with TRBJ2-3, with 11 positions matching TRBD2. V lost 4 bases, J lost 2 bases, and 5 bases stayed unmatched. CDR1 and CDR2 from the germline V gene are SGHTA and FQGTGA. The CDR3 extends over 16 amino acids. CDR3 amino acids: CASSYGTSGYTDTQYF. The CDR3 bases are TGTGCCAGCAGCTACGGGACTAGCGGATACACAGATACGCAGTATTTT.

V and J are TRBV4-3 and TRBJ2-2; possibly TRBD2 for D (6 bases). Germline V gives CDR1 LGHNA, CDR2 YSLEER. Trimming removed 6 bases from V and 2 bases from J, with 19 bases in between. There are 17 residues in the CDR3. The CDR3 nucleotides are TGCGCCAGCAGGGGGGGAGAGAGGGGACCTAACACCGGGGAGCTGTTTTTT. Translated: CASRGGERGPNTGELFF.

This clonotype occurred many times. This chain joins TRBV5-1 and TRBJ2-7, with a tentative D call TRBD1 (5 bases). CDR1 is SGHRS, CDR2 YFSETQ, per germline. CDR3 length: 14 residues. Trimming took off 1 base at V and 3 bases at J, with 11 bases between the two ends. The CDR3 region is CASSLLRRDYEQYF. In DNA, the CDR3 is TGCGCCAGCAGCTTGTTGCGCAGGGACTACGAGCAGTACTTC.

This clonotype occurred once. This could be a read error, since a much larger clone is one nucleotide away. This chain connects TRBV12-3 or TRBV12-4 to TRBJ2-7; either TRBD1 or TRBD2 may supply D (7 bases each). The CDR3 totals 14 residues. Trimming shortened V by 3 bases and J by 9 bases, and 18 bases separated the two germline ends. The CDR3 DNA follows: TGTGCCAGCAGTTTGGCAGGGAGGGGGCACGGGCAGTACTTC. Protein sequence: CASSLAGRGHGQYF.

The table lists this clonotype with a few counts. This chain links TRBV4-2 with TRBJ1-2; the D is unclear. CDR3 size: 14 residues. The germline V gene encodes CDR1 LGHNA and CDR2 YNFKEQ. Trimming removed 0 bases at V and 4 bases at J, with 9 bases between. CDR3 in DNA: TGTGCCAGCAGCCAAGAGGTGCAGGCCTATGGCTACACCTTC. Protein sequence: CASSQEVQAYGYTF.

The chain couples TRBV7-2 to TRBJ2-7; 7 nucleotides agree with TRBD1. The V gene end was trimmed by 2 bases and the J gene end by 7 bases; junction bases not matched to a gene: 8. The CDR3 sequence is 14 residues long. Germline V gives CDR1 SGHTA, CDR2 FQGNSA. The CDR3 nucleotides are TGTGCCAGCAGCTTACGAGGGGGCGACGTGGAGCAGTACTTC. As protein: CASSLRGGDVEQYF.

This clonotype was picked up a small number of times. This chain links TRBV3-1 with TRBJ1-1; D uncertain. V gave up 4 bases and J gave up 4 bases, with 13 bases separating them. Germline CDR1 is LGHDT and CDR2 is YNNKEL (reference sequence). The CDR3 runs 14 residues. CDR3 sequence reads: CASSPQVIGTEAFF. In nucleotides, the CDR3 is TGTGCCAGCAGCCCTCAGGTTATCGGCACTGAAGCTTTCTTT.

This clonotype was seen ten or more times. The J gene is TRBJ1-6, the V gene TRBV12-3 or TRBV12-4; D gene uncertain. Trimming stripped 8 bases from V and 0 bases from J, with 8 bases between. This CDR3 is built from 14 residues. The CDR3 loop reads CASYDSSYNSPLHF. CDR3 nucleotides: TGTGCCAGCTACGATAGCTCCTATAATTCACCCCTCCACTTT.

The rearrangement uses TRBV2 and TRBJ2-2, with TRBD2 matching over 7 bases. Germline V gene lookup returns CDR1 SNHLY and CDR2 FYNNEI. The V segment lost 7 bases and the J segment 7 bases; nucleotides outside the gene matches: 12. The CDR3 sequence is 15 residues long. CDR3 DNA sequence: TGTGCCAGCAAGTTGGCGGGAGCGGGGTTCGGGGAGCTGTTTTTT. This translates into CASKLAGAGFGELFF.

This clonotype showed up many times. This rearrangement joins TRBV12-3 or TRBV12-4 to TRBJ2-2; unclear D gene. Between the trimmed V and J ends, which lost 2 bases and 6 bases, there was a span of 4 bases. CDR3 size: 12 residues. CDR3 amino acids: CASSLSAGELFF. CDR3 DNA: TGTGCCAGCAGTTTATCCGCCGGGGAGCTGTTTTTT.

The CDR3 coding sequence is TGTGCCAGCAGGAGGGACAGGGCCTCTTCCTACGAGCAGTACTTC. Protein: CASRRDRASSYEQYF. This rearrangement joins TRBV2 to TRBJ2-7; 9 nucleotides agree with TRBD1. The junction had 7 bases not matched to a gene; V was cut back by 6 bases and J by 1 base. CDR1 is SNHLY and CDR2 is FYNNEI in the germline V gene. The CDR3 spans 15 residues.

The rearrangement uses TRBV20-1 and TRBJ2-1; 8 bases agree with TRBD2. The J segment lost 4 bases and the V segment lost 6 bases, leaving 11 bases of the junction unmatched. The CDR3 loop spans 15 amino acids. Looked up from germline, CDR1 is DFQATT and CDR2 is SNEGSKA (reference sequence). CDR3 in amino acids: CSAPQVTSVYNEQFF. The CDR3 region has the DNA TGCAGTGCCCCCCAGGTGACTAGCGTATACAATGAGCAGTTCTTC.

The chain couples TRBV20-1 to TRBJ1-5; perhaps TRBD1 as D (6 bases). The V end was cut by 4 bases, the J end by 1 base, with 11 bases between. The CDR3 has 14 residues. The V gene's germline CDR1 is DFQATT and CDR2 SNEGSKA (reference sequence). As DNA, the CDR3 is TGCAGTGCTATCGGGACAAGAAGCAATCAGCCCCAGCATTTT. It codes for CSAIGTRSNQPQHF.

The V call is TRBV7-8, the J call TRBJ2-3; 7 bases line up with TRBD1. The CDR3 totals 14 residues. Per germline, CDR1 SGHVS and CDR2 FQNEAQ. Trimming cost V 7 bases and J 3 bases; bases outside gene matches: 7. This chain's CDR3 is CASTGTENTDTQYF. DNA for the CDR3: TGTGCCAGCACCGGGACAGAGAATACAGATACGCAGTATTTT.

J is TRBJ2-7 and V is TRBV7-3; D gene unclear. The CDR3 consists of 13 residues. Between the trimmed V and J ends, which lost 2 bases and 7 bases, there was a span of 12 bases. Germline loops: CDR1 SGHTA, CDR2 FQGTGA. The DNA of the CDR3 is TGTGCCAGCAGCTTAGAACGTTTCGGTGAGCAGTACTTC. Amino acids: CASSLERFGEQYF.